The T cell receptor beta chain under discussion was sequenced for a study of OX40 agonist ivuxolimab in advanced cancers. This table comes from immunoSEQ multiplex PCR, and its TCRdb copy is limited to in-frame clones, with some not included. Of tens of thousands of clones in the sample, about 90% were seen once. Germline values: CDR1 MNHEY, CDR2 SVGAGI. Trimming cost V 8 bases and J 0 bases, with 7 bases left between them. This CDR3 has 13 amino acids. The sequences come from CD4+ or CD8+ T cells sorted from blood, collected in a trial of the OX40 agonist ivuxolimab. The chain combines TRBV6-5 with TRBJ2-2; tentative D call: TRBD2 (6 bases). The sequence was collected from an adult with an advanced solid tumor such as melanoma, head and neck, liver or kidney cancer. The CDR3 DNA follows: TGTGCCAGCCGGGAGACGAACACCGGGGAGCTGTTTTTT. It encodes CASRETNTGELFF.